This T cell receptor beta chain was identified in a study of blood T cell repertoires in COVID-19 (dated by TCRdb to about 2020). With respect to the entire study: Samples from collaborators originated in the United States, Italy and Spain and spanned both the acute and convalescent phases of COVID-19. The material from the prospective study consisted of cDNA or gDNA derived from T cells, B-cell-depleted T cells, or PBMCs. The dataset comprised deeply sampled blood TCRbeta repertoires from subjects exposed to, actively infected with, or recovered from COVID-19. A freely available public database, intended as a resource for researchers studying the immune response to SARS-CoV-2, is where the repertoires were released. The samples were drawn from two sources: the first 160 participants of the ongoing ImmuneRACE study, and fewer than 1,500 subjects contributed by 6 global collaborators. Nearly every sample came with metadata listing a de-identified subject ID, COVID-19 status, age in years and sex. Where available, HLA class I and class II types were obtained from metadata supplied by the sample provider rather than from assay-based typing. Broader findings and caveats from the paper: How much clinical and demographic metadata was included differed by source and by participant, and the metadata was provided uncurated.

Via the germline V gene (reference sequence), CDR1 is MNHEY and CDR2 SMNVEV. From the cysteine through the phenylalanine, the CDR3 covers 14 amino acids. Of all the DNA, just the CDR3 is kept, 42 bases in frame from base 1. V ends up 8 bases short and J 6 bases short, with an unmatched junction base count of 12. Regarding this clone: Which antigen it targets is not known. Base-call qualities are not available, and no considerably larger clone is one nucleotide away.

The immunoSEQ Assay, a bias-controlled multiplex PCR, was used to amplify TCRbeta CDR3 regions from genomic DNA. The paper's data handling went like this. The number of nucleated cells in each sample was estimated from the amplification of reference gene primers within the assay. To quantify the absolute abundance of each unique TCRbeta CDR3 rearrangement, sequence reads were collapsed and filtered. For each sample, productive Simpson clonality was calculated as the square root of Simpson's diversity index over productive rearrangements. The immuneACCESS repertoire file appears here via TCRdb, limited to in-frame rearrangements. These files lack a portion of the clones; in checked studies, under half of the deficit traces to unresolved V genes, and the cause of the others is not known. V and J calls and clone size come straight from that table; D and trimming were deduced from the DNA. The sample data list roughly 210,000 clones, and around 80% of these were observed just once. The ten largest clones add up to under 12% of the sample.

One collaborating source in Seattle enrolled patients while the patients were actively infected and followed the patients over time throughout the course of disease. Whole blood was collected in K2EDTA tubes by collaborating institutions according to the institutions' own protocols. For TCRbeta analysis, collaborators shipped samples as frozen whole blood, isolated PBMCs, or DNA extracted from either of those sample types. This chain joins TRBV27 to TRBJ1-2; 7 bases in between match TRBD1. Sequencing input: peripheral blood. This sequence originates from a woman over 75 with COVID-19, enrolled during active disease. The nucleotide sequence is given as TGTGCCAGCTCTGAGGGCAGGGGGTACCATGGCTACACCTTC. It is translated as CASSEGRGYHGYTF.